This is a list of T cell receptor beta chains from one sample in a study of blood T cell repertoires in COVID-19. Method: immunoSEQ multiplex PCR; TCRdb's copy keeps in-frame clones and lacks some. The table lists a few hundred thousand clones, approximately 81% of them singletons, with about 3.6% in the top ten. Sequencing was done on a sample of peripheral blood. The receptor set was obtained from a woman aged 18-29 years with acute or convalescent COVID-19. Each CDR3 is given with its conserved first and last residue. The D gene is left open where the match is weak. Size values are once, few and many counts, or a class for expanded clones, and some rows have none.

size	V	D	J	CDR3	DNA
NA	TRBV7-9	NA	TRBJ1-5	CASSLTTEPNQPQHF	TGTGCCAGCAGCTTAACAACAGAACCCAATCAGCCCCAGCATTTT
NA	TRBV5-1	NA	TRBJ1-4	CASSFRGMGNEKLFF	TGCGCCAGCAGCTTCCGAGGGATGGGAAATGAAAAACTGTTTTTT
NA	TRBV15	NA	TRBJ1-1	CATSRNWVVPGLSNTEAFF	TGTGCCACCAGCAGAAATTGGGTTGTCCCGGGACTTTCGAACACTGAAGCTTTCTTT
NA	TRBV18	NA	TRBJ1-5	CASLPVLQGSQPQHF	TGTGCCAGCCTTCCAGTTCTTCAGGGAAGTCAGCCCCAGCATTTT
NA	TRBV10-2	TRBD2	TRBJ2-1	CASQRYLAGSGYNEQFF	TGCGCCAGCCAGAGGTATCTAGCGGGGTCCGGTTACAATGAGCAGTTCTTC
NA	TRBV19	NA	TRBJ1-5	CASSILEPTRQPQHF	TGTGCCAGTAGTATCCTTGAGCCTACTCGGCAGCCCCAGCATTTT
NA	TRBV5-1	TRBD2	TRBJ2-2	CASSHEAGGPGTGELFF	TGCGCCAGCAGCCATGAGGCGGGAGGGCCAGGGACCGGGGAGCTGTTTTTT
NA	TRBV6-6	TRBD2	TRBJ2-5	CASRVGTSGAQTQYF	TGTGCCAGCAGGGTCGGGACTAGCGGAGCACAGACCCAGTACTTC
few	TRBV28	TRBD1	TRBJ1-5	CASSLGQGAWNQPQHF	TGTGCCAGCAGTTTGGGACAGGGGGCATGGAATCAGCCCCAGCATTTT
NA	TRBV6-1	NA	TRBJ2-1	CASREAGTGRREQFF	TGTGCCAGCAGGGAAGCGGGGACAGGCAGGAGGGAGCAGTTCTTC
NA	TRBV28	NA	TRBJ2-3	CASSFHSFTDTQYF	TGTGCCAGCAGTTTCCACTCATTCACAGATACGCAGTATTTT
NA	TRBV9	NA	TRBJ2-2	CASSVVRDRVGELFF	TGTGCCAGCAGCGTAGTGAGGGATAGGGTCGGGGAGCTGTTTTTT
NA	TRBV2	TRBD2	TRBJ2-3	CASRGLAGPPDTQYF	TGTGCCAGCAGAGGACTAGCGGGACCCCCAGATACGCAGTATTTT
once	TRBV12-2	NA	TRBJ2-1	CASRFRGGSYNEQFF	TGTGCAAGTCGCTTCCGGGGGGGCTCCTACAATGAGCAGTTCTTC
NA	TRBV7-9	TRBD2	TRBJ2-7	CASSPMGGRAPEQYF	TGTGCCAGCAGCCCCATGGGCGGGAGGGCCCCCGAGCAGTACTTC
NA	TRBV7-2	TRBD2	TRBJ2-3	CASSLWREKDTQYF	TGTGCCAGCAGCTTATGGCGGGAGAAGGATACGCAGTATTTT
NA	TRBV24-1	NA	TRBJ1-6	CATSNTGSSALHF	TGTGCCACCAGTAATACGGGAAGTTCGGCCCTCCACTTT
NA	TRBV2	NA	TRBJ1-5	CASRGTRAGKQPQHF	TGTGCCAGCAGGGGGACACGGGCTGGGAAACAGCCCCAGCATTTT
few	TRBV5-5	NA	TRBJ2-3	CASSRFGDTQYF	TGTGCCAGCAGCCGATTCGGGGATACGCAGTATTTT
NA	TRBV5-4	TRBD1	TRBJ1-2	CASSYQTGKSGGYTF	TGTGCCAGCAGCTACCAGACAGGGAAATCAGGTGGCTACACCTTC
NA	TRBV4-1	TRBD2	TRBJ2-7	CASSPISGREQYF	TGCGCCAGCAGTCCCATTAGCGGGAGAGAGCAGTACTTC
NA	TRBV4-2	TRBD2	TRBJ2-2	CASSQDHPLAGGPGELFF	TGTGCCAGCAGCCAAGATCATCCGCTAGCGGGGGGCCCCGGGGAGCTGTTTTTT
NA	TRBV3-1/TRBV3-2	TRBD2	TRBJ2-1	CASSPGGGGYNEQFF	TGTGCCAGCAGCCCAGGCGGCGGGGGGTACAATGAGCAGTTCTTC
NA	TRBV11-1	NA	TRBJ1-3	CASSLADGNSGNTIYF	TGTGCCAGCAGCTTAGCGGACGGGAACTCTGGAAACACCATATATTTT
NA	TRBV6-6	NA	TRBJ1-2	CASSYSSAYGYTF	TGTGCCAGCAGTTACTCAAGCGCGTATGGCTACACCTTC
NA	TRBV5-4	NA	TRBJ2-1	CASSLAQGSYNEQFF	TGTGCCAGCAGCTTGGCACAGGGCTCCTACAATGAGCAGTTCTTC
NA	TRBV3-1/TRBV3-2	TRBD1	TRBJ1-5	CASSQADRGFQPQHF	TGTGCCAGCAGCCAAGCGGACAGGGGGTTTCAGCCCCAGCATTTT
NA	TRBV9	TRBD1	TRBJ1-2	CASSVAGQRNYGYTF	TGTGCCAGCAGCGTAGCGGGACAGAGAAACTATGGCTACACCTTC
NA	TRBV11-2	NA	TRBJ1-5	CASSLDGRGHQPQHF	TGTGCCAGCAGCTTAGACGGGCGGGGCCATCAGCCCCAGCATTTT
NA	TRBV2	TRBD2	TRBJ2-5	CASSKLAVEETQYF	TGTGCCAGCAGTAAACTAGCGGTGGAAGAGACCCAGTACTTC
NA	TRBV29-1	NA	TRBJ1-1	CSVARGNTEAFF	TGCAGCGTTGCCCGGGGGAACACTGAAGCTTTCTTT
NA	TRBV5-1	NA	TRBJ2-5	CASSLLTGGETQYF	TGCGCCAGCAGCTTGTTGACCGGGGGTGAGACCCAGTACTTC
NA	TRBV11-2	NA	TRBJ1-1	CASSLGSLNTEAFF	TGTGCCAGCAGCTTGGGGAGTTTGAACACTGAAGCTTTCTTT
NA	TRBV6-1	TRBD2	TRBJ2-4	CASSESIAGGTNIQYF	TGTGCCAGCAGTGAATCAATCGCGGGGGGAACAAACATTCAGTACTTC
NA	TRBV24-1	TRBD1	TRBJ1-6	CATSERTGYASPLHF	TGTGCCACCAGTGAAAGGACAGGGTACGCTTCACCCCTCCACTTT
NA	TRBV4-1	TRBD1	TRBJ1-2	CASSQWQTGGYGYTF	TGCGCCAGCAGCCAATGGCAGACAGGGGGATATGGCTACACCTTC
NA	TRBV7-2	NA	TRBJ1-1	CASSYRPSGTEAFF	TGTGCCAGCAGCTACCGCCCCTCGGGCACTGAAGCTTTCTTT
NA	TRBV5-1	NA	TRBJ1-1	CASSLEGVWDEEAFF	TGCGCCAGCAGCTTGGAGGGGGTGTGGGATGAAGAAGCTTTCTTT
few	TRBV5-8	TRBD1	TRBJ1-2	CASSSRQGSSYGYTF	TGTGCCAGCAGCTCGAGACAGGGATCATCCTATGGCTACACCTTC
NA	TRBV19	TRBD1	TRBJ1-6	CASQLLGQGAGGSPLHF	TGTGCCAGTCAGCTGTTGGGACAGGGGGCCGGAGGTTCACCCCTCCACTTT
NA	TRBV7-9	NA	TRBJ1-3	CASSSGGPGNTIYF	TGTGCCAGTTCGTCAGGAGGCCCTGGAAACACCATATATTTT
once	TRBV5-4	TRBD2	TRBJ2-7	CASSLGIAGTYEQYF	TGTGCCAGCAGCTTGGGGATAGCGGGAACCTACGAGCAGTACTTC
NA	TRBV27	TRBD2	TRBJ2-2	CASSPFTSYSGSNTGELFF	TGTGCCAGCAGTCCCTTTACCTCTTATAGCGGGTCGAACACCGGGGAGCTGTTTTTT
NA	TRBV23-1	NA	TRBJ1-5	CASSPRGPQHF	TGCGCCAGCAGTCCCAGGGGGCCCCAGCATTTT
once	TRBV24-1	TRBD2	TRBJ2-1	CATSVPGTSVYNEQFF	TGTGCCACCAGTGTCCCCGGGACTAGCGTTTACAATGAGCAGTTCTTC
NA	TRBV6-5	NA	TRBJ1-1	CASSYRGLNTEAFF	TGTGCCAGCAGTTACAGGGGCCTGAACACTGAAGCTTTCTTT
NA	TRBV2	TRBD1	TRBJ1-1	CASSASDRSPNMNTEAFF	TGTGCCAGCAGTGCCTCGGACAGGTCCCCAAACATGAACACTGAAGCTTTCTTT
NA	TRBV28	NA	TRBJ1-4	CASARGKLFF	TGTGCCAGCGCTCGGGGAAAACTGTTTTTT
NA	TRBV28	TRBD2	TRBJ2-7	CASSLRQRGYLDEQYF	TGTGCCAGCAGTCTCAGGCAGCGGGGCTACTTGGACGAGCAGTACTTC
NA	TRBV27	TRBD1	TRBJ2-5	CASSRDRGLQETQYF	TGTGCCAGCAGTCGGGACAGGGGACTCCAAGAGACCCAGTACTTC
NA	TRBV9	NA	TRBJ1-6	CASSVGSQGWSPLHF	TGTGCCAGCAGCGTAGGATCCCAGGGCTGGTCACCCCTCCACTTT
NA	TRBV28	NA	TRBJ2-7	CASSLSPSLSYEQYF	TGTGCCAGCAGTTTATCACCTAGCCTCTCCTACGAGCAGTACTTC
NA	TRBV12-3/TRBV12-4	NA	TRBJ2-7	CASSLVQGYEQYF	TGTGCCAGCAGTTTAGTACAGGGTTACGAGCAGTACTTC